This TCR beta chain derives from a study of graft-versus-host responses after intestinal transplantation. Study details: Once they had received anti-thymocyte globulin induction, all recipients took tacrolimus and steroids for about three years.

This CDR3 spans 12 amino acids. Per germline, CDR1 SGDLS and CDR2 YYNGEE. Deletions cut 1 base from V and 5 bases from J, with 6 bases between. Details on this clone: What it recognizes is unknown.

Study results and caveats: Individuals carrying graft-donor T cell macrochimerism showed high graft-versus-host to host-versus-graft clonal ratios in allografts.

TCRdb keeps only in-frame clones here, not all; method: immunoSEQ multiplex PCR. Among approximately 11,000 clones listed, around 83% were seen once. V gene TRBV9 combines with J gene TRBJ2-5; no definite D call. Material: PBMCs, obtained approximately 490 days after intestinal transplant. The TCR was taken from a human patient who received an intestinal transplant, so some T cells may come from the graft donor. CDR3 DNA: TGTGCCAGCAGCGTAACTGAGGAGACCCAGTACTTC. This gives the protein CASSVTEETQYF. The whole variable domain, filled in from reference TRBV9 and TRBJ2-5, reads DSGVTQTPKHLITATGQRVTLRCSPRSGDLSVYWYQQSLDQGLQFLIQYYNGEERAKGNILERFSAQQFPDLHSELNLSSLELGDSALYFCASSVTEETQYFGPGTRLLVL.